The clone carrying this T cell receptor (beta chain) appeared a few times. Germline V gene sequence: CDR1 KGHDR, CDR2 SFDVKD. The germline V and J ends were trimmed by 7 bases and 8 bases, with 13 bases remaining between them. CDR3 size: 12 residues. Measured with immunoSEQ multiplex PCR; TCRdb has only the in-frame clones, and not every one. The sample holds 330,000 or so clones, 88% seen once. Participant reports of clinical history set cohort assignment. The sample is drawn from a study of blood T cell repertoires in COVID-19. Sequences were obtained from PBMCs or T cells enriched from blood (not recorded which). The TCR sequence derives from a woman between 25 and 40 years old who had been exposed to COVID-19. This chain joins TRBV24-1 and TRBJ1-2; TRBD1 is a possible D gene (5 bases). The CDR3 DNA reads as TGTGCCACCAGCCAGACAGAAGGGGGCTACACCTTC. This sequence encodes CATSQTEGGYTF.